This T cell receptor beta chain was documented in a study of PD-1 blockade in classical Hodgkin lymphoma. This sample's time point: cycle 4 day 1 (C4D1), after around six weeks of nivolumab. No patient escaped relapse after autologous stem cell transplantation, and brentuximab vedotin exposure varied. Regarding the study as a whole: With respect to the repertoire differences, their causes, possibly disease activity or prior therapy, remain undefined. Similar baseline diversity was found in complete responders and newly diagnosed patients.

Of note for this clone: Its antigen is not identified.

The CDR3 sequence is 17 residues long. Germline loops: CDR1 MGHRA, CDR2 YSYEKL. V shed 0 bases and J 6 bases; nucleotides not matched to a gene: 10. Clones were sequenced by immunoSEQ multiplex PCR, and TCRdb holds only the in-frame ones, with some missing. The sample lists some 52,000 clones; 86% were seen once. The receptor was derived from a human donor with classical Hodgkin lymphoma. This material consisted of peripheral blood mononuclear cells (PBMCs), taken before the fourth cycle of nivolumab. V usage is TRBV4-1 and J usage is TRBJ2-7; 11 nucleotides line up with TRBD1. In DNA form, the CDR3 reads TGCGCCAGCAGCCAAGATCGGAAGGGACAGGGGGTATCCGAGCAGTACTTC. It encodes CASSQDRKGQGVSEQYF.